What follows are 24 T cell receptor beta chains derived from one specimen sequenced in a study of CXCR3-negative and CXCR3-positive naive CD8 T cells (dated by TCRdb to 2018 to 2020). Results and caveats for the whole study, not just this receptor: Compared with CXCR3-negative naive cells, CXCR3-positive naive cells had TRB CDR3s with higher hydrophobicity (lower Kidera factor 4), lower energy, and higher strength and volume indices.

Their cognate antigens are unknown. Sequencing used a NextSeq 550. The Human TCR Profiling Kit (MiLaboratory) was used to make UMI-labeled 5' RACE TRB cDNA libraries. With the reads reprocessed by TCRdb, a single entry stands for each CDR3 protein sequence and no DNA is reported. The sample table records 150,000 to 170,000 distinct CDR3 sequences. In total, the top ten clones hold approximately 0.46% of the sample. Sample: naive CXCR3+ CD8+ T cells from blood. The cell subset or site label here, explained by the study, means: CD45RO-CCR7+CD27+CD95- naive CD8+ T cells expressing CXCR3 (TNR3+). Receptors were obtained from a human donor in good health. Some clones in this sample may be carry-over from other donors' samples.

This rearrangement joins TRBV13 to TRBJ2-1; TCRdb proposes TRBD1, but this gene call is untestable without DNA. This CDR3 spans 18 amino acids. Germline V lookup: CDR1 PRHDT, CDR2 FYEKMQ (reference sequence). CDR3 in amino acids: CASSLGQGGPALHDEQFF.

The chain carries TRBV15 and TRBJ2-5; TCRdb gives TRBD2 as the D gene, but with no DNA this cannot be confirmed. Germline lookup yields CDR1 LNHNV and CDR2 YYDKDF (reference sequence). The CDR3 is 18 amino acids. CDR3 protein: CATSPGLAGGLSQETQYF.

The chain has TRBV15 and TRBJ2-2. There are 15 residues in the CDR3. The germline V gene encodes CDR1 LNHNV and CDR2 YYDKDF (reference sequence). CDR3 protein: CATSRDRRYTGELFF.

The chain couples TRBV11-2 to TRBJ1-2; TCRdb designates TRBD1, a call that cannot be tested without DNA. This CDR3 contains 16 residues. Per germline, CDR1 SGHAT and CDR2 FQNNGV. This chain's CDR3 is CASSHPGREANYGYTF.

The rearrangement uses TRBV6-2 or TRBV6-3 and TRBJ2-2. From germline, CDR1 is MNHEY and CDR2 SVGEGT. The length of the CDR3 is 12 residues. The CDR3 spells CASSYRWGELFF.

The chain couples TRBV5-6 to TRBJ2-7. CDR3 length: 14 residues. Germline CDR1 SGHDT, CDR2 YYEEEE. CDR3 sequence reads: CASSSLGLVYEQYF.

The CDR3 loop is CSVFATGELFF. V is TRBV29-1 and J is TRBJ2-2. This CDR3 is built from 11 residues. Germline V gene lookup returns CDR1 SQVTM and CDR2 ANQGSEA.

The V gene is TRBV7-2, the J gene TRBJ1-1. From germline, CDR1 is SGHTA and CDR2 FQGNSA. The CDR3 covers 16 residues. CDR3 amino acids: CASSFGYESMNTEAFF.

The rearrangement uses TRBV7-7 and TRBJ2-1. This CDR3 region has 13 residues. Germline V lookup: CDR1 SSHAT, CDR2 FNYEAQ (reference sequence). The CDR3 reads CASSLGQYNEQFF.

The chain uses TRBV20-1 and TRBJ2-5; TCRdb lists TRBD1, though no DNA is available to test this call. This CDR3 spans 13 amino acids. Germline CDR1 is DFQATT and CDR2 is SNEGSKA (reference sequence). The CDR3 here is CSARVWGQETQYF.

The CDR3 sequence: CSAGGPGWVETQYF. The J gene is TRBJ2-5, the V gene TRBV20-1; the TRBD1 assignment by TCRdb is unverifiable without DNA. Looked up from germline, CDR1 is DFQATT and CDR2 is SNEGSKA (reference sequence). The CDR3 has 14 amino acids.

V and J are TRBV29-1 and TRBJ2-5; TCRdb's D call, TRBD1, is unchecked because there is no DNA. The length of the CDR3 is 14 residues. CDR1 is SQVTM and CDR2 is ANQGSEA in the germline V gene. The CDR3 loop reads CSVEGGSLRETQYF.

The chain is built from TRBV15 and TRBJ1-1; the TCRdb D gene call, TRBD1, has no DNA to confirm it. CDR1 is LNHNV and CDR2 is YYDKDF in the germline V gene (reference sequence). The CDR3 runs 14 residues. Here the CDR3 reads CATGGIPSDTEAFF. The full variable domain, in which reference TRBV15 and TRBJ1-1 provide the parts outside the CDR3, is DAMVIQNPRYQVTQFGKPVTLSCSQTLNHNVMYWYQQKSSQAPKLLFHYYDKDFNNEADTPDNFQSRRPNTSFCFLDIRSPGLGDTAMYLCATGGIPSDTEAFFGQGTRLTVV.

The genes are TRBV15 and TRBJ2-3. The CDR3 consists of 15 residues. The germline gives CDR1 LNHNV, CDR2 YYDKDF (reference sequence). The CDR3: CATSSRQVYTDTQYF.

This chain joins TRBV12-2 and TRBJ2-1; as DNA is missing, the TRBD1 call by TCRdb cannot be tested. TRBV12-2 is classified as a pseudogene. This CDR3 spans 16 amino acids. CDR3 region: CASRCPMRASYNEQFF.

The gene calls are TRBV29-1 and TRBJ2-7; the D call of TRBD2 rests on TCRdb alone, since no DNA is present to check it. This CDR3 contains 12 residues. In germline, CDR1 is SQVTM, CDR2 ANQGSEA. The CDR3 sequence: CSVLLGGPEQYF.

The rearrangement links TRBV7-9 to TRBJ1-4. CDR3 size: 12 residues. Germline loops: CDR1 SEHNR, CDR2 FQNEAQ (reference sequence). The CDR3 here is CASSLAKDGLFF. The whole variable domain, remainder taken from reference TRBV7-9 and TRBJ1-4, is DTGVSQNPRHKITKRGQNVTFRCDPISEHNRLYWYRQTLGQGPEFLTYFQNEAQLEKSRLLSDRFSAERPKGSFSTLEIQRTEQGDSAMYLCASSLAKDGLFFGSGTQLSVL.

The J gene is TRBJ2-7, the V gene TRBV4-1; TCRdb's D call, TRBD1, is unchecked because there is no DNA. Germline loops: CDR1 MGHRA, CDR2 YSYEKL. The CDR3 has 18 amino acids. CDR3: CASSQGPLDSILNYEQYF.

This chain joins TRBV7-9 and TRBJ2-1; TCRdb names TRBD1, which stays unverified in the absence of DNA. Germline values: CDR1 SEHNR, CDR2 FQNEAQ (reference sequence). The CDR3 has 18 residues. The CDR3 loop is CASSPRIRGGASYNEQFF.

The rearrangement links TRBV7-8 to TRBJ1-5. The CDR3 has 15 residues. Germline CDR1 and CDR2: SGHVS and FQNEAQ. The CDR3 is CASSLDALGNQPQHF.

This chain connects TRBV5-4 to TRBJ2-3; TCRdb outputs TRBD2, but without DNA this stays unchecked. Germline V gene lookup returns CDR1 SGHNT and CDR2 YYREEE (reference sequence). The CDR3 has 15 residues. The chain's CDR3 is CASRVAGGPPDTQYF.

The rearrangement links TRBV19 to TRBJ1-5; TCRdb's D call of TRBD1 is untestable without DNA. CDR3 size: 15 residues. The germline gives CDR1 LNHDA, CDR2 SQIVND (reference sequence). The CDR3 spells CASSIGGLGDQPQHF.

This rearrangement joins TRBV12-3 or TRBV12-4 to TRBJ2-4. The CDR3 sequence is 11 residues long. The chain's CDR3 is CASSFQTHKYF.

The V and J genes are TRBV27 and TRBJ1-4; TCRdb's D gene call, TRBD1, goes unchecked for lack of DNA. Per germline, CDR1 MNHEY and CDR2 SMNVEV (reference sequence). The CDR3 has 17 residues. CDR3 in amino acids: CASSNGDRLATNEKLFF. Using reference TRBV27 and TRBJ1-4 for the parts outside the CDR3, the full variable domain is EAQVTQNPRYLITVTGKKLTVTCSQNMNHEYMSWYRQDPGLGLRQIYYSMNVEVTDKGDVPEGYKVSRKEKRNFPLILESPSPNQTSLYFCASSNGDRLATNEKLFFGSGTQLSVL.